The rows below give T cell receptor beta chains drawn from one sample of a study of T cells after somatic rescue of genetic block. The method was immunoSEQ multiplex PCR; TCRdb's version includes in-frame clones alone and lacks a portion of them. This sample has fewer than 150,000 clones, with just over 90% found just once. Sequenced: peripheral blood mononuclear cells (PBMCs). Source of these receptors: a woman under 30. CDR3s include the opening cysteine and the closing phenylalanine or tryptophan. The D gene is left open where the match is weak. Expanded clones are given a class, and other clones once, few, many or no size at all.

CASISLQGAFGELFF | TGTGCCAGCATATCTTTACAGGGGGCCTTCGGGGAGCTGTTTTTT | TRBD1 | TRBV6-1 | NA | TRBJ2-2
CASSSGTGGLGPYGYTF | TGTGCCAGCAGCTCCGGGACAGGGGGTCTGGGGCCCTATGGCTACACCTTC | TRBD1 | TRBV13 | NA | TRBJ1-2
CASSPTENTEAFF | TGTGCCAGCTCACCGACAGAGAACACTGAAGCTTTCTTT | NA | TRBV18 | few | TRBJ1-1
CASSATGATNEKLFF | TGTGCCAGCAGCGCTACAGGGGCCACTAATGAAAAACTGTTTTTT | TRBD1 | TRBV5-6 | once | TRBJ1-4
CASSLGSGNYGYTF | TGTGCCAGCAGCTTAGGATCGGGGAACTATGGCTACACCTTC | NA | TRBV11-2 | NA | TRBJ1-2
CASSVAASSHSYEQYF | TGTGCCAGCAGCGTAGCGGCCAGTTCCCACTCCTACGAGCAGTACTTC | NA | TRBV9 | NA | TRBJ2-7
CASSLGRVDHGYTF | TGTGCCAGCAGCTTGGGAAGGGTGGACCATGGCTACACCTTC | NA | TRBV5-6 | NA | TRBJ1-2
CASSGVNTEAFF | TGTGCCAGCAGCGGGGTGAACACTGAAGCTTTCTTT | NA | TRBV9 | few | TRBJ1-1
CASRTGTGLYEQYF | TGTGCCAGCAGGACCGGGACAGGGCTTTACGAGCAGTACTTC | TRBD1 | TRBV6-5 | NA | TRBJ2-7
CASSVVLGGTGELFF | TGTGCCAGCAGCGTAGTCCTCGGGGGGACCGGGGAGCTGTTTTTT | TRBD2 | TRBV9 | NA | TRBJ2-2
CASSTGAGETQYF | TGTGCCAGCAGTACAGGGGCTGGAGAGACCCAGTACTTC | TRBD1 | TRBV28 | NA | TRBJ2-5
CASDRGGTEAFF | TGTGCCTCGGACAGGGGAGGTACTGAAGCTTTCTTT | TRBD1 | TRBV2 | NA | TRBJ1-1
CASSQDLTQNYGYTF | TGTGCCAGCAGCCAAGATTTGACACAAAACTATGGCTACACCTTC | NA | TRBV4-2 | NA | TRBJ1-2
CAISEQDSSYEQYF | TGTGCCATCAGTGAGCAGGACAGTTCCTACGAGCAGTACTTC | NA | TRBV10-3 | NA | TRBJ2-7
CASSQQGSLHTIYF | TGTGCCAGCAGCCAACAGGGGTCGTTACACACCATATATTTT | TRBD1 | TRBV5-4 | NA | TRBJ1-3
CAWTSGNTIYF | TGTGCCTGGACTTCTGGAAACACCATATATTTT | NA | TRBV30 | NA | TRBJ1-3
CASSRTAFLGGDGYTF | TGTGCCAGCAGCCGTACGGCATTCCTAGGGGGCGATGGCTACACCTTC | TRBD1 | TRBV7-2 | once | TRBJ1-2
CASSIQGEAFF | TGTGCCAGTAGTATTCAGGGTGAAGCTTTCTTT | NA | TRBV19 | few | TRBJ1-1
CASSIGTSARETQYF | TGCGCCAGCAGCATAGGGACTAGCGCGCGGGAGACCCAGTACTTC | TRBD2 | TRBV5-1 | NA | TRBJ2-5
CASSYIGVDNEQFF | TGTGCCAGCAGTTACATAGGGGTCGACAATGAGCAGTTCTTC | NA | TRBV6-6 | NA | TRBJ2-1
CASSLGSGGFSYEQYF | TGTGCCAGCAGCTTGGGTAGCGGGGGGTTCTCCTACGAGCAGTACTTC | TRBD2 | TRBV11-2 | NA | TRBJ2-7
CAWSAGYALRYGYTF | TGTGCCTGGAGTGCGGGGTATGCTCTGCGCTATGGCTACACCTTC | NA | TRBV30 | NA | TRBJ1-2
CASSVRANTEAFF | TGTGCCAGCAGCGTACGGGCGAACACTGAAGCTTTCTTT | NA | TRBV9 | few | TRBJ1-1
CASRSGTGISEQYF | TGTGCCAGCAGGTCCGGGACAGGGATCTCCGAGCAGTACTTC | TRBD1 | TRBV6-5 | once | TRBJ2-7
CASSPAVVNTEAFF | TGTGCCAGCAGCCCCGCGGTGGTGAACACTGAAGCTTTCTTT | NA | TRBV5-4 | NA | TRBJ1-1
CASSPGGRTEAFF | TGTGCCAGCAGCCCAGGGGGGCGGACTGAAGCTTTCTTT | TRBD1 | TRBV5-8 | NA | TRBJ1-1